This T cell receptor beta chain was found in a study of shared clonotypes between healthy human individuals. For this clone: As yet, its antigen is unknown.

V shed 6 bases and J 2 bases; nucleotides not matched to a gene: 6. CDR1 is SNHLY, CDR2 FYNNEI, per germline. The CDR3 has 14 residues. Memory CD4+ cells were the fraction left after CD45RA+ naive selection. The study, taken as a whole, reports: Sampling included only blood; tissue repertoires likely differ. Clonotype sharing across a handful of donors was observed for around 4.5% of naive CD4 clonotypes.

An approximately 200 ng quantity of DNA, 29,000 or so T cell genomes, went into the sorted-subset replicate PCRs. Repertoires were generated with immunoSEQ multiplex PCR, while TCRdb's copy carries only in-frame clones and drops some. Among 1.4 million or so clones listed, 98% were seen once. Source material: naive CD4+ T cells sorted from blood. Subset meaning: CD45RA+ positively selected. The TCR comes from a man aged 25 to 40 in good health. The chain combines TRBV2 with TRBJ2-7; 8 bases agree with TRBD2. CDR3 in amino acids: CASSVAGRPYEQYF. CDR3 nucleotide sequence: TGTGCCAGCAGCGTAGCGGGACGCCCCTACGAGCAGTACTTC.